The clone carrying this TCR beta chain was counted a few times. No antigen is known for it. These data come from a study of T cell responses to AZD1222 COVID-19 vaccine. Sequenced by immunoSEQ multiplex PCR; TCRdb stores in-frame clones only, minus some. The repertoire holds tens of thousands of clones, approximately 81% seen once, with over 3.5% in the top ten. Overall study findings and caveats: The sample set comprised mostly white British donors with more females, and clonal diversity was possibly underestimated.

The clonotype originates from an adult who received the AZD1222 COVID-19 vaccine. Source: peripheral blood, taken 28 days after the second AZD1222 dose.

The chain's CDR3 is CASSFRQGGETQYF. The DNA of the CDR3 is TGTGCCAGCAGCTTCCGGCAGGGCGGTGAGACCCAGTACTTC. The chain links TRBV7-2 to TRBJ2-5; D is possibly TRBD1 (5 bases). There are 14 residues in the CDR3. CDR1 is SGHTA and CDR2 is FQGNSA in the germline V gene. Deletions cut 3 bases from V and 5 bases from J, with 13 bases between.